The 5 T cell receptor beta chains given below trace back to one sample, sequenced in a study of blood T cell repertoires in COVID-19. Some clones are missing from TCRdb's copy, which holds only in-frame ones; the method was immunoSEQ multiplex PCR. The profile shows around 500,000 clones, 75% to 90% of them singletons. The sample comprised PBMCs or T cells enriched from blood (not recorded which). The receptors come from a woman aged 55-75 years who had recovered from COVID-19.

In DNA form, the CDR3 reads TGTGCCAGCAGCTTAAGACAGGGGATGGATGAAAAACTGTTTTTT. Translation: CASSLRQGMDEKLFF. This chain links TRBV7-8 with TRBJ1-4; 8 nucleotides align to TRBD1. Germline CDR1 is SGHVS and CDR2 is FQNEAQ. The CDR3 extends over 15 amino acids. J was trimmed by 6 bases and V by 2 bases; bases with no gene match: 5.

This rearrangement joins TRBV6-5 to TRBJ1-2, with 8 bases that match TRBD1. The CDR3 has 14 amino acids. Germline loops: CDR1 MNHEY, CDR2 SVGAGI. V was clipped by 5 bases and J by 6 bases; unmatched bases: 8. CDR3 nucleotide sequence: TGTGCCAGCAGTACTCGGACAGGGATTAATGGCTACACCTTC. This encodes CASSTRTGINGYTF.

The chain combines TRBV11-3 with TRBJ2-1; tentatively, D is TRBD1 (7 bases). CDR1 is SGHNT, CDR2 YENEEA, per germline. The CDR3 is 15 amino acids. With 5 bases removed from V and 2 bases from J, the gap between germline ends came to 13 bases. CDR3 bases: TGTGCCAGCAGCCCCCAGGGGGGTGCCTACAATGAGCAGTTCTTC. Protein: CASSPQGGAYNEQFF.

This clone was picked up a small number of times. The rearrangement uses TRBV29-1 and TRBJ1-4; 8 positions match TRBD1. The junction had 3 bases not matched to a gene; V was cut back by 1 base and J by 8 bases. Germline-derived CDR1 and CDR2 are SQVTM and ANQGSEA. This CDR3 has 13 residues. The CDR3 bases are TGCAGCGTTGAAGGGACAGGGAGAGAAAAACTGTTTTTT. Residues: CSVEGTGREKLFF.

CDR3: CASSQGQGAAETQYF. Here the CDR3 DNA reads TGTGCCAGCAGCCAAGGCCAGGGGGCGGCAGAGACCCAGTACTTC. The V call is TRBV3-1 (or the pseudogene TRBV3-2), the J call TRBJ2-5; 8 nucleotides align to TRBD1. V was pared by 1 base and J by 4 bases, with 5 bases of the junction left unmatched. CDR3 size: 15 residues. CDR1 is LGHDT, CDR2 YNNKEL, per germline (reference sequence).